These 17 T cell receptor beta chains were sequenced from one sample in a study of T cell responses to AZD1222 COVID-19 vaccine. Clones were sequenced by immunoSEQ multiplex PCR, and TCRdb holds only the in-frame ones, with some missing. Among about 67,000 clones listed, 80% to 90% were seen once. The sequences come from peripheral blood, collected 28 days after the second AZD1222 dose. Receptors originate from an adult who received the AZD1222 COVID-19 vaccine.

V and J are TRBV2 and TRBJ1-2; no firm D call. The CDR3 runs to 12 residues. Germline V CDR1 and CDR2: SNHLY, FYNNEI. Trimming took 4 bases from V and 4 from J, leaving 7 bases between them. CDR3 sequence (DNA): TGTGCCAGCAGTGTTATGTCCTATGGCTACACCTTC. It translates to CASSVMSYGYTF.

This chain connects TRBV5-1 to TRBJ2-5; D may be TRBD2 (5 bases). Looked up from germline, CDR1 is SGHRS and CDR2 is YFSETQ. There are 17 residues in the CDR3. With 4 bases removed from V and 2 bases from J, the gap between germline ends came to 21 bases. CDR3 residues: CASSPRSRTRLQETQYF. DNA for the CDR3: TGCGCCAGCAGCCCTCGTAGCCGAACTAGGTTACAAGAGACCCAGTACTTC.

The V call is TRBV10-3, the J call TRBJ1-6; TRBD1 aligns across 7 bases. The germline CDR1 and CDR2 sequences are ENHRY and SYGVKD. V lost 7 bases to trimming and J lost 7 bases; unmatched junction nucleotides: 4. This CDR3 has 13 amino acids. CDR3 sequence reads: CAITGQINSPLHF. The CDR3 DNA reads TGTGCCATCACGGGACAGATAAATTCACCCCTCCACTTT.

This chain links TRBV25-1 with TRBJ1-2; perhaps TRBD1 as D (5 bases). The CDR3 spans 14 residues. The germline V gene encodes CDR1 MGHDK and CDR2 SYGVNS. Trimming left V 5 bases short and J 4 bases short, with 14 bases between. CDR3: CASSTRVGAYGYTF. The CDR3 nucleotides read TGTGCCAGCAGTACCCGGGTAGGGGCCTATGGCTACACCTTC.

CDR3: CASSQPPWGQAQGEAFF. In nucleotides, the CDR3 is TGTGCCAGCAGCCAACCCCCCTGGGGACAGGCCCAAGGGGAAGCTTTCTTT. This sequence joins TRBV3-1 (or the pseudogene TRBV3-2) and TRBJ1-1; 8 bases fit TRBD1. The CDR3 is 17 residues long. Germline V gene sequence: CDR1 LGHDT, CDR2 YNNKEL (reference sequence). Germline trimming cut 2 bases from V and 8 bases from J; bases unmatched to any gene: 16.

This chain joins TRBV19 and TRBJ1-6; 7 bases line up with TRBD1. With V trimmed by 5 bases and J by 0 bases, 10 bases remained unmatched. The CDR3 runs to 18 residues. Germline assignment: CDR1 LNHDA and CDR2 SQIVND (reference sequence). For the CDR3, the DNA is TGTGCCAGTAGTTCCTTCGGGGACAGAAGCTCCTATAATTCACCCCTCCACTTT. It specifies CASSSFGDRSSYNSPLHF.

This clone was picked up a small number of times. CDR3: CASSLSVGLSNQPQHF. DNA of the CDR3: TGTGCCAGCAGTTTATCCGTCGGTCTGAGCAATCAGCCCCAGCATTTT. The chain uses TRBV27 and TRBJ1-5; D not resolved. The germline V gene has CDR1 MNHEY and CDR2 SMNVEV (reference sequence). The CDR3 loop spans 16 amino acids. The V and J ends lost 0 bases and 1 base respectively, with 10 bases between them.

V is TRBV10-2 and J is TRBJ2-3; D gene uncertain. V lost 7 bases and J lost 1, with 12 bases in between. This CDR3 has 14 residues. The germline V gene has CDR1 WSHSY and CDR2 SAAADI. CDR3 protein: CASKQLLGTDTQYF. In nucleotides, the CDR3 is TGCGCCAGCAAGCAGCTCCTTGGCACAGATACGCAGTATTTT.

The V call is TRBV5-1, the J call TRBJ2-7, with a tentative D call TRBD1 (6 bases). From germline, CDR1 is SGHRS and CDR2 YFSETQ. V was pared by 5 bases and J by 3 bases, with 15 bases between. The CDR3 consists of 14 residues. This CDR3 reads CASSGLQGNYEQYF. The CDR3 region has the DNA TGCGCCAGCAGTGGGCTCCAGGGGAACTACGAGCAGTACTTC.

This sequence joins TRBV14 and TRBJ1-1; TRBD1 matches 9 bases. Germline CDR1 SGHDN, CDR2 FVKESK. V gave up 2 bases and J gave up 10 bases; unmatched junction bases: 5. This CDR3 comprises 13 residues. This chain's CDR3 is CASSQRDRDAAFF. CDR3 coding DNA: TGTGCCAGCAGCCAAAGGGACAGGGATGCAGCTTTCTTT. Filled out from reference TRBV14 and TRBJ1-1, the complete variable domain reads EAGVTQFPSHSVIEKGQTVTLRCDPISGHDNLYWYRRVMGKEIKFLLHFVKESKQDESGMPNNRFLAERTGGTYSTLKVQPAELEDSGVYFCASSQRDRDAAFFGQGTRLTVV.

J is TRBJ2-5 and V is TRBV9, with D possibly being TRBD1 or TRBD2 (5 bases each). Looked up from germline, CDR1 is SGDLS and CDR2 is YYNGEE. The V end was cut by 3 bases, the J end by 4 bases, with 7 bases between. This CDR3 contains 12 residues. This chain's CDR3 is CASSARGETQYF. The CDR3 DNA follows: TGTGCCAGCAGCGCGAGGGGAGAGACCCAGTACTTC.

The CDR3 spells CASSADTYGYTF. The DNA of the CDR3 is TGTGCCAGCAGCGCCGACACATATGGCTACACCTTC. The chain links TRBV7-9 to TRBJ1-2; D gene ambiguous. CDR1 is SEHNR, CDR2 FQNEAQ, per germline (reference sequence). The CDR3 length is 12 residues. Trimming cost V 5 bases and J 5 bases, with 9 bases left between them.

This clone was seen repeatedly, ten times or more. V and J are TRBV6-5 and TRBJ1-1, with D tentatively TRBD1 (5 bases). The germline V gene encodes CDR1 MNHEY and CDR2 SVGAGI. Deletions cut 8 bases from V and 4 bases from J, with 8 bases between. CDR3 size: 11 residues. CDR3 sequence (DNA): TGTGCCAGCGGGGCCATCACTGAAGCTTTCTTT. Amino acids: CASGAITEAFF.

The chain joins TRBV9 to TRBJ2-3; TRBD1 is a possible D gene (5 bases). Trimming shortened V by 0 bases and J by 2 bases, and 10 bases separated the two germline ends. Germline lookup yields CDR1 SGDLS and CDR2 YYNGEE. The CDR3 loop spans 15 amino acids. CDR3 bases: TGTGCCAGCAGCGTAGATGGGGCAGACACAGATACGCAGTATTTT. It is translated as CASSVDGADTDTQYF.

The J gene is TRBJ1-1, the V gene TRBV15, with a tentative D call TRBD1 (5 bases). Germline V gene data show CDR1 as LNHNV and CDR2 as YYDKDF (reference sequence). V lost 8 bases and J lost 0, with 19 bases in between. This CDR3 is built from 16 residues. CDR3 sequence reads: CATEEGWGIVNTEAFF. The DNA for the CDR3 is TGTGCCACCGAGGAGGGATGGGGGATAGTGAACACTGAAGCTTTCTTT.

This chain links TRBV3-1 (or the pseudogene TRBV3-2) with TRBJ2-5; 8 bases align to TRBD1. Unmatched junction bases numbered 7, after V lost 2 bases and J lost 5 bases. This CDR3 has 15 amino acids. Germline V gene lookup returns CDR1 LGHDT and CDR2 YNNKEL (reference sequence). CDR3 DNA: TGTGCCAGCAGCCAAAAATCGACAGGGGAGGAGACCCAGTACTTC. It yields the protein CASSQKSTGEETQYF.

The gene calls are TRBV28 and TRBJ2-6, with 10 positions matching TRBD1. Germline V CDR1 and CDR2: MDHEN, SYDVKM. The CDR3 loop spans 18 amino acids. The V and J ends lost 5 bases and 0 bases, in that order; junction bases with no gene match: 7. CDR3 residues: CASSPVTGGASGANVLTF. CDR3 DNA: TGTGCCAGCAGTCCTGTGACAGGGGGCGCCTCTGGGGCCAACGTCCTGACTTTC.